Listed here are 7 T cell receptor beta chains from one sample, sequenced in a study of blood T cell repertoires in COVID-19. Clones were sequenced by immunoSEQ multiplex PCR, and TCRdb holds only the in-frame ones, with some missing. Among about 150,000 clones, roughly nine tenths were seen once, and the ten largest hold 7%. The sample comprised PBMCs or T cells enriched from blood (not recorded which). The receptor set was obtained from a woman aged 45-60 years who had recovered from COVID-19.

The CDR3 sequence is CASSLRGLKAFF. For the CDR3, the DNA is TGTGCCAGCAGCCTCAGGGGGTTGAAAGCTTTCTTT. This chain links TRBV7-2 with TRBJ1-1, with 7 bases aligning to TRBD1. Trimming removed 5 bases from V and 9 bases from J; junction bases left unmatched: 6. The CDR3 is 12 amino acids. CDR1 is SGHTA and CDR2 is FQGNSA in the germline V gene.

The chain employs TRBV19 and TRBJ1-5; 7 positions agree with TRBD1. The CDR3 covers 15 residues. V shed 7 bases and J 0 bases; nucleotides not matched to a gene: 6. From germline, CDR1 is LNHDA and CDR2 SQIVND (reference sequence). The CDR3 DNA reads TGTGCCAGTACCCCAGGGGGTTATAGCAATCAGCCCCAGCATTTT. Its protein is CASTPGGYSNQPQHF.

Note on this clone: An end of the junction differs from the germline gene, which may be a read error. The chain recombines TRBV28 with TRBJ1-5; no definite D call. The germline V gene encodes CDR1 MDHEN and CDR2 SYDVKM. This CDR3 comprises 14 residues. CDR3 loop: CASTSLRGNQPQHF. The CDR3 bases are TGTGCGAGCACGTCCCTACGAGGCAATCAGCCCCAGCATTTT.

The V call is TRBV24-1, the J call TRBJ2-7; a weak D match, TRBD2 (7 bases). Germline V gene sequence: CDR1 KGHDR, CDR2 SFDVKD. Trimming removed 2 bases from V and 3 bases from J, with 13 bases in between. This CDR3 comprises 15 residues. CDR3 bases: TGTGCCACCAGTGATTCTTCAAGGGGGGGCTACGAGCAGTACTTC. It specifies CATSDSSRGGYEQYF.

In the case of this clone: Other DNA sequences in this specimen translate into the identical CDR3. The chain employs TRBV4-3 and TRBJ2-7; D may be TRBD2 (7 bases). The CDR3 is made up of 15 amino acids. Germline CDR1 and CDR2: LGHNA and YSLEER. Trimming shortened V by 0 bases and J by 4 bases, and 13 bases separated the two germline ends. CDR3 loop: CASSQEGRGRYEQYF. The CDR3 DNA is TGCGCCAGCAGCCAAGAGGGGCGGGGGCGATACGAGCAGTACTTC.

The rearrangement uses TRBV5-6 and TRBJ2-1, with 8 bases lining up with TRBD2. CDR3 length: 15 amino acids. Germline CDR1 is SGHDT and CDR2 is YYEEEE. After removal of 4 bases from V and 3 bases from J, the junction contained 6 bases not matched to a gene. CDR3 sequence: CASSITSGDYNEQFF. Written as DNA, the CDR3 is TGTGCCAGCAGCATTACTAGCGGAGACTACAATGAGCAGTTCTTC. The full variable domain, its missing parts supplied by reference TRBV5-6 and TRBJ2-1, is DAGVTQSPTHLIKTRGQQVTLRCSPKSGHDTVSWYQQALGQGPQFIFQYYEEEERQRGNFPDRFSGHQFPNYSSELNVNALLLGDSALYLCASSITSGDYNEQFFGPGTRLTVL.

This clone was seen once. This chain links TRBV2 with TRBJ1-5, with 9 bases lining up with TRBD1. J gave up 9 bases and V 6 bases, and 12 bases lay outside the gene matches. This CDR3 region has 15 residues. Per germline, CDR1 SNHLY and CDR2 FYNNEI. In DNA, the CDR3 is TGTGCCAGCAGCGGACAGGGGATATCTTCGGGGCCCCAGCATTTT. It translates to CASSGQGISSGPQHF. Full variable domain (outside the CDR3, taken from reference TRBV2 and TRBJ1-5): EPEVTQTPSHQVTQMGQEVILRCVPISNHLYFYWYRQILGQKVEFLVSFYNNEISEKSEIFDDQFSVERPDGSNFTLKIRSTKLEDSAMYFCASSGQGISSGPQHFGDGTRLSIL.